This TCR beta chain was captured in a study of CD8+CD57+ T cells in acquired aplastic anemia (dated by TCRdb to 2017 to 2018). Background for the entire study: DNA extracted from sorted CD4+ and CD8+ cells had a mean of around 3 ug, with a range of 0.2 to 27.4 ug. CD8+CD57+ expansion was defined as frequency above the mean frequency observed in healthy subjects.

Genomic DNA served as template for TCR beta VDJ combination and CDR3 sequence profiling. An Illumina HiSeq 2000 was used for TCR repertoire sequencing. On the study's bioinformatics: TRBV/TRBJ rearrangement plots, CDR3 size and DJ length profiles, and Simpson's diversity index were used to assess repertoires. The most abundant DNA sequence in the deep sequencing data was taken as the immunodominant clone. CDR3 amino acid sequences were checked for sharing between subjects and were compared against published repertoires and the VDJdb database. TCRdb trimmed public reads at Q25 via fastp, called clones via MiXCR and kept in-frame beta chains. Entries that share a CDR3 protein sequence are merged under the most common genes and DNA. These V and J calls are TCRdb output, not the study's own analysis. The sample records some 98,000 distinct CDR3 sequences, 65% to 70% of which are singletons. Around three fifths of the sample goes to the ten largest clones.

On this clonotype: Its antigen has not been determined. The sample holds no much larger clone one base away, and base qualities are not on file.

Broader findings and caveats from the paper: Roughly 31 CD8+ CDR3 sequences were shared between patients and controls but appeared highly expressed in patients and within their immunodominant clones. CD8+ Simpson's diversity did not differ significantly between patients and healthy controls (P=0.060).

The patients picked for sequencing were ones in whom flow cytometry had shown an expansion of CD8+CD57+ cells. Severe acquired aplastic anemia was diagnosed in all patients according to International Study of Aplastic Anemia and Agranulocytosis and Camitta criteria. At the time blood was sampled, none of the patients had received any therapy. TCR repertoires of sorted CD4+ and CD8+ blood T cells from severe aplastic anemia patients and healthy subjects were deep-sequenced in the study. Patients were enrolled under clinicaltrials.gov protocols 00001620, 01623167, 00001397, 00071045, 00081523 and 00961064 in the USA. Ficoll-Paque density gradient centrifugation was used to isolate peripheral blood mononuclear cells. Before DNA was extracted, CD4+ and CD8+ T cells were sorted using either FACS or magnetic beads. The germline V gene (reference sequence) specifies WNHNN as CDR1 and SYGVQD as CDR2. Reading from cysteine to phenylalanine, the CDR3 counts 12 amino acids. The kept DNA is CDR3 alone, 36 bases in frame from the first base. V was cut back by 8 bases and J by 4 bases, leaving a gap of 10 bases between them.

The source is a human donor with aplastic anemia. This chain joins TRBV10-1 to TRBJ2-3; the D gene is perhaps TRBD1, from 6 matching bases. Sample: sorted CD4+, CD8+, or CD8+CD57+ T cells (not recorded which) from PBMCs. The DNA sequence reads TGCGCCAGCGGACAGAGTGCAGATACGCAGTATTTT. The resulting protein is CASGQSADTQYF.